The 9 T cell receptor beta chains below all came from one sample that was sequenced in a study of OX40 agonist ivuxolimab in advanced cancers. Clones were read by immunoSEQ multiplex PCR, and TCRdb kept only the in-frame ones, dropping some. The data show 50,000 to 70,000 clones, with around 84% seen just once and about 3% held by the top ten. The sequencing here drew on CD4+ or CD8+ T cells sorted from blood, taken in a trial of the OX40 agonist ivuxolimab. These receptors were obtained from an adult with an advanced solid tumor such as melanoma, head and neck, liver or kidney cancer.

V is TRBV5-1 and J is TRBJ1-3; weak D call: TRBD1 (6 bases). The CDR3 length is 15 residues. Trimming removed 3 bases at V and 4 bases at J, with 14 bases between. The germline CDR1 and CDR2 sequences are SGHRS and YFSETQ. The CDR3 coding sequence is TGCGCCAGCAGCTCTTCAGGGGAAGGAGGAAACACCATATATTTT. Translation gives CASSSSGEGGNTIYF.

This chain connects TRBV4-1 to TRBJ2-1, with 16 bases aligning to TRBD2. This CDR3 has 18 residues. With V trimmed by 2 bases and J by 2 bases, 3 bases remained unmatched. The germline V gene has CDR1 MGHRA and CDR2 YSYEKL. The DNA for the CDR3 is TGCGCCAGCAGCCAACCGGGACTAGCGGGGGGGGCCTACAATGAGCAGTTCTTC. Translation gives CASSQPGLAGGAYNEQFF.

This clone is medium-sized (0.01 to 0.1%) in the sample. This CDR3 reads CASSQSRTNEKLFF. The CDR3 bases are TGTGCCAGCAGCCAATCTCGAACTAATGAAAAACTGTTTTTT. V and J are TRBV4-2 and TRBJ1-4; D gene unclear. Trimming stripped 2 bases from V and 1 base from J, with 5 bases between. Germline V gene lookup returns CDR1 LGHNA and CDR2 YNFKEQ. The CDR3 has 14 residues.

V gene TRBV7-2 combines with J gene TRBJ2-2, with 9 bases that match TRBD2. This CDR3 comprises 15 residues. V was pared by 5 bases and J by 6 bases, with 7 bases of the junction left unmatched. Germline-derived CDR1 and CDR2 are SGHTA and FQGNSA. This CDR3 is CASSLRIAGAGELFF. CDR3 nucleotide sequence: TGTGCCAGCAGCCTTCGGATAGCGGGGGCCGGGGAGCTGTTTTTT. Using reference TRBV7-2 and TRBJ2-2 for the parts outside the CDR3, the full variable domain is GAGVSQSPSNKVTEKGKDVELRCDPISGHTALYWYRQSLGQGLEFLIYFQGNSAPDKSGLPSDRFSAERTGGSVSTLTIQRTQQEDSAVYLCASSLRIAGAGELFFGEGSRLTVL.

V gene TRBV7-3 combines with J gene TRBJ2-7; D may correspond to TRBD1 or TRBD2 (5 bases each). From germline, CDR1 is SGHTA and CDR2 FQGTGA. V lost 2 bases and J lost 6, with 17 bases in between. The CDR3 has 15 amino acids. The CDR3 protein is CASSLAGAGIGEQYF. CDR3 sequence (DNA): TGTGCCAGCAGCTTAGCCGGGGCCGGGATCGGCGAGCAGTACTTC.

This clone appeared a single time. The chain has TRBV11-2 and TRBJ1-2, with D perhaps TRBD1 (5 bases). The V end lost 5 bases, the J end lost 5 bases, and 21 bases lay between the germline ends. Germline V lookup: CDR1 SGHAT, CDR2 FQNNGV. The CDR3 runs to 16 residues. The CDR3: CASSLRWGAGGYGYTF. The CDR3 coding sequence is TGTGCCAGCAGCCTCCGGTGGGGCGCGGGAGGATATGGCTACACCTTC. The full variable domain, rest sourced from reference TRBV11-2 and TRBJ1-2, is EAGVAQSPRYKIIEKRQSVAFWCNPISGHATLYWYQQILGQGPKLLIQFQNNGVVDDSQLPKDRFSAERLKGVDSTLKIQPAKLEDSAVYLCASSLRWGAGGYGYTFGSGTRLTVV.

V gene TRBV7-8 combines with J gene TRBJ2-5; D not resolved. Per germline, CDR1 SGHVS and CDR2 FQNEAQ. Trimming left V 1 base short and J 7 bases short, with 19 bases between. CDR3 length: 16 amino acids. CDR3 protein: CASSLGVSLAVGTQYF. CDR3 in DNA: TGTGCCAGCAGCTTAGGGGTTAGCCTCGCCGTAGGGACCCAGTACTTC.

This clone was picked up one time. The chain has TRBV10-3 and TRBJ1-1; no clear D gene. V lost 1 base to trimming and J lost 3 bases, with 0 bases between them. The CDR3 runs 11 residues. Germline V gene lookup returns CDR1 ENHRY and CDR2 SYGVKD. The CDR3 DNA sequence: TGTGCCATCAGTGAGTACACTGAAGCTTTCTTT. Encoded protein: CAISEYTEAFF.

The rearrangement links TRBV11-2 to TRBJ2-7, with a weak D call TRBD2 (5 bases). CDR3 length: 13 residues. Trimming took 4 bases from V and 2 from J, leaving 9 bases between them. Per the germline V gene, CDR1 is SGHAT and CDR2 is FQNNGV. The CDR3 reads CASSYREPYEQYF. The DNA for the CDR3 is TGTGCCAGCAGCTATCGGGAACCCTACGAGCAGTACTTC.